This entry lists 11 T cell receptor beta chains sequenced from one sample in a study of shared clonotypes between healthy human individuals. Profiled with immunoSEQ multiplex PCR; TCRdb holds only in-frame clones, not every one. The table includes about 450,000 clones, 70% to 85% detected once. The source material was PBMCs. All receptors derive from a woman aged 40 to 55 in good health. Some clones in this sample may be carry-over from other donors' samples.

V usage is TRBV29-1 and J usage is TRBJ1-2; D gene ambiguous. The germline V and J ends were trimmed by 7 bases and 3 bases, with 15 bases remaining between them. The CDR3 runs 13 residues. CDR1 is SQVTM, CDR2 ANQGSEA, per germline. CDR3 loop: CSATRPEYYGYTF. In DNA, the CDR3 is TGCAGCGCAACCAGACCAGAATACTATGGCTACACCTTC.

This rearrangement joins TRBV5-6 to TRBJ2-5, with 10 bases that match TRBD2. Germline lookup yields CDR1 SGHDT and CDR2 YYEEEE. There are 13 residues in the CDR3. Unmatched junction bases numbered 2, after V lost 4 bases and J lost 5 bases. The DNA of the CDR3 is TGTGCCAGCAGCCGTAGCGGGGGGGAGACCCAGTACTTC. This codes for CASSRSGGETQYF.

This clone was counted between two and nine times. V is TRBV7-8 and J is TRBJ2-2; D ambiguous. The germline V and J ends were trimmed by 1 base and 6 bases, with 6 bases remaining between them. Germline CDR1 SGHVS, CDR2 FQNEAQ. The CDR3 length is 13 residues. In DNA, the CDR3 is TGTGCCAGCAGCTTAGGCCTGGCCGGGGAGCTGTTTTTT. Its translation is CASSLGLAGELFF.

The genes are TRBV28 and TRBJ1-2; tentative D call: TRBD1 (5 bases). CDR1 and CDR2 (germline): MDHEN, SYDVKM. The CDR3 runs to 14 residues. V was shortened by 6 bases and J by 4 bases, with 15 bases between the two germline ends. As DNA, the CDR3 is TGTGCCAGCAGCTCCCCGGGACGGACCTATGGCTACACCTTC. Amino acids: CASSSPGRTYGYTF.

The CDR3 protein is CASSIIAGVNYEQYF. The CDR3 DNA reads TGTGCCAGTAGTATTATAGCGGGAGTGAATTACGAGCAGTACTTC. The chain recombines TRBV19 with TRBJ2-7; TRBD2 aligns across 9 bases. The CDR3 loop spans 15 amino acids. CDR1 and CDR2 from the germline V gene are LNHDA and SQIVND (reference sequence). The V gene end was trimmed by 3 bases and the J gene end by 4 bases; junction bases not matched to a gene: 7. Looking up the rest from reference TRBV19 and TRBJ2-7 gives the full variable domain: DGGITQSPKYLFRKEGQNVTLSCEQNLNHDAMYWYRQDPGQGLRLIYYSQIVNDFQKGDIAEGYSVSREKKESFPLTVTSAQKNPTAFYLCASSIIAGVNYEQYFGPGTRLTVT.

The chain links TRBV5-4 to TRBJ2-7, with TRBD2 identical over 9 bases. The length of the CDR3 is 14 residues. V shed 0 bases and J 4 bases; nucleotides not matched to a gene: 2. CDR1 and CDR2 from the germline V gene are SGHNT and YYREEE (reference sequence). CDR3 coding DNA: TGTGCCAGCAGCTTGGACAGCGGGAGGTACGAGCAGTACTTC. It translates to CASSLDSGRYEQYF.

This chain connects TRBV9 to TRBJ1-1; D might be TRBD1 (6 bases). V shed 5 bases and J shed 4 bases, with 21 bases lying between them. The germline CDR1 and CDR2 sequences are SGDLS and YYNGEE. The length of the CDR3 is 16 residues. The CDR3 bases are TGTGCCAGCAGTCGAGGAGGGTCCCTCAGGGGCACTGAAGCTTTCTTT. It translates to CASSRGGSLRGTEAFF. The variable domain in full, completed from reference TRBV9 and TRBJ1-1, reads DSGVTQTPKHLITATGQRVTLRCSPRSGDLSVYWYQQSLDQGLQFLIQYYNGEERAKGNILERFSAQQFPDLHSELNLSSLELGDSALYFCASSRGGSLRGTEAFFGQGTRLTVV.

The V gene is TRBV30, the J gene TRBJ1-2; tentatively, D is TRBD1 (6 bases). The CDR3 extends over 16 amino acids. With 2 bases removed from V and 4 bases from J, the gap between germline ends came to 20 bases. Germline CDR1 reads GTSNPN; CDR2 reads SVGIG (reference sequence). CDR3: CAWSPLEGGPGYGYTF. The CDR3 nucleotides are TGTGCCTGGAGTCCCCTCGAGGGGGGCCCTGGCTATGGCTACACCTTC.

The sample holds one count of this clone. The CDR3 DNA sequence: TGCAGTGCTACCCGGGGGGGTCAGCAGTTCTTC. Amino acid sequence: CSATRGGQQFF. The genes are TRBV20-1 and TRBJ2-1; TRBD2 matches 8 bases. The J segment lost 11 bases and the V segment lost 4 bases, leaving 4 bases of the junction unmatched. Germline values: CDR1 DFQATT, CDR2 SNEGSKA (reference sequence). The CDR3 runs 11 residues.

The CDR3 sequence: CAWTGTGVYGYTF. The CDR3, as DNA: TGTGCCTGGACCGGGACAGGTGTCTATGGCTACACCTTC. V is TRBV30 and J is TRBJ1-2; 8 bases line up with TRBD1. Germline loops: CDR1 GTSNPN, CDR2 SVGIG (reference sequence). CDR3 length equals 13 residues. Trimming at V came to 4 bases and at J to 4 bases, leaving 5 bases not matched to a gene.

The gene calls are TRBV18 and TRBJ1-2; no reliable D call. Trimming pared 4 bases from V and 6 bases from J, leaving 9 bases between. The CDR3 is 12 amino acids. Looked up from germline, CDR1 is KGHSH and CDR2 is LQKENI. The CDR3 DNA follows: TGTGCCAGCTCACTGACGCGGGATGGCTACACCTTC. Protein product: CASSLTRDGYTF. The complete variable domain, with remaining parts taken from reference TRBV18 and TRBJ1-2, reads NAGVMQNPRHLVRRRGQEARLRCSPMKGHSHVYWYRQLPEEGLKFMVYLQKENIIDESGMPKERFSAEFPKEGPSILRIQQVVRGDSAAYFCASSLTRDGYTFGSGTRLTVV.